The T cell receptor beta chain under discussion was sequenced for a study of T-cell memory formation after mild COVID-19. From germline, CDR1 is MNHEY and CDR2 SMNVEV (reference sequence). Trimming pared 1 base from V and 10 bases from J, leaving 11 bases between. The CDR3 has 13 residues. This clonotype has more than one count but fewer than ten. TCRdb ran MiXCR on the 5' RACE reads and lists one entry per CDR3 protein. The sample records about 610,000 distinct CDR3 sequences, about 18% being singletons. Sequencing used PBMCs or a T cell subset sorted from them (not recorded which). The TCR was taken from an adult woman who had mild COVID-19 (a few samples of this study predate the infection). Cell type and time point are not known. The chain combines TRBV27 with TRBJ2-1; tentatively, D is TRBD2 (5 bases). The CDR3 bases are TGTGCCAGCAGTTTATTGCCTAGCCCGGAGCAGTTCTTC. Amino acids: CASSLLPSPEQFF.